The next 5 T cell receptor beta chains were all read from a single sample in a study of control samples from healthy donors and cancer patients. Some clones are missing from TCRdb's copy, which holds only in-frame ones; the method was immunoSEQ multiplex PCR. The sample consists of about 110,000 clones, just under 85% of them appearing once. The sequenced material came from blood. The receptor set was obtained from a young man in good health.

The chain is built from TRBV28 and TRBJ2-6; perhaps TRBD1 as D (5 bases). Germline CDR1 and CDR2: MDHEN and SYDVKM. The CDR3 runs 17 residues. Trimming pared 4 bases from V and 3 bases from J, leaving 16 bases between. Here the CDR3 reads CASSSRVRLYGANVLTF. The CDR3 coding sequence is TGTGCCAGCAGTTCCAGGGTGCGGTTGTATGGGGCCAACGTCCTGACTTTC. The full variable domain, its missing parts supplied by reference TRBV28 and TRBJ2-6, is DVKVTQSSRYLVKRTGEKVFLECVQDMDHENMFWYRQDPGLGLRLIYFSYDVKMKEKGDIPEGYSVSREKKERFSLILESASTNQTSMYLCASSSRVRLYGANVLTFGAGSRLTVL.

Concerning this clone: Distinct nucleotide sequences in the sample also encode this CDR3. The chain has TRBV30 and TRBJ2-3; D gene ambiguous. V lost 0 bases and J 5 bases, leaving 6 bases between the germline ends. Germline V CDR1 and CDR2: GTSNPN, SVGIG (reference sequence). CDR3 length equals 12 residues. CDR3 bases: TGTGCCTGGAGTGTACGAGGAGATACGCAGTATTTT. Protein sequence: CAWSVRGDTQYF.

The J gene is TRBJ1-1, the V gene TRBV7-9, with D hard to call. The CDR3 sequence is 14 residues long. From germline, CDR1 is SEHNR and CDR2 FQNEAQ (reference sequence). V lost 5 bases to trimming and J lost 13 bases, with 23 bases between them. This CDR3 reads CASSANTLFMYLFF. CDR3 bases: TGTGCCAGCAGCGCCAATACCCTTTTTATGTACCTTTTCTTT.

The chain is built from TRBV7-2 and TRBJ2-4; D call uncertain. CDR3 length: 12 residues. Germline CDR1 reads SGHTA; CDR2 reads FQGNSA. The V gene lost 1 base and the J gene lost 6 bases, with 4 bases spanning the gap. In DNA form, the CDR3 reads TGTGCCAGCAGCTTAGACCGAAACATTCAGTACTTC. Translating it yields CASSLDRNIQYF.

This sequence joins TRBV4-3 and TRBJ1-5, with a weak D call TRBD1 (5 bases). The germline V gene has CDR1 LGHNA and CDR2 YSLEER. CDR3 length: 17 residues. V was cut by 0 bases and J by 4 bases, with 16 bases left in between. CDR3 protein: CASSQDWGTAGNQPQHF. DNA of the CDR3: TGCGCCAGCAGCCAAGATTGGGGTACGGCAGGGAATCAGCCCCAGCATTTT.